These 21 T cell receptor beta chains were sequenced from one sample in a study of shared clonotypes between healthy human individuals. The method was immunoSEQ multiplex PCR; TCRdb's version includes in-frame clones alone and lacks a portion of them. The sample includes 2,500,000 or so clones, over 85% of them seen just once. The specimen was naive CD4+ T cells from PBMCs. Indicated subset: CD45RA+ positively selected. These receptors came from a young man in good health. Some clones in this sample may be carry-over from other donors' samples.

The chain has TRBV30 and TRBJ1-3, with 7 bases matching TRBD1. This CDR3 has 14 residues. J lost 0 bases, V lost 7 bases, and 6 bases had no gene match. Germline CDR1 and CDR2: GTSNPN and SVGIG (reference sequence). The DNA for the CDR3 is TGTGCCTCCAGGACAGGAGGCTCTGGAAACACCATATATTTT. Protein: CASRTGGSGNTIYF.

The J gene is TRBJ2-7, the V gene TRBV10-3, with 12 bases lining up with TRBD1. This CDR3 has 15 residues. Trimming took 6 bases from V and 7 from J; bases not matched to a gene: 10. CDR1 is ENHRY and CDR2 is SYGVKD in the germline V gene. CDR3 sequence: CAISTGTGGSEEQYF. The CDR3 DNA sequence: TGTGCCATCAGCACCGGGACAGGGGGCAGCGAAGAGCAGTACTTC.

The rearrangement uses TRBV2 and TRBJ1-5; 10 bases fit TRBD1. The CDR3 runs 14 residues. V dropped 7 bases and J dropped 2; count of bases not matched to a gene: 2. Germline V gene lookup returns CDR1 SNHLY and CDR2 FYNNEI. As DNA, the CDR3 is TGTGCCAGCACAGGGACAGGGGGCAATCAGCCCCAGCATTTT. This translates into CASTGTGGNQPQHF.

The rearrangement uses TRBV27 and TRBJ2-1; D gene ambiguous. The CDR3 sequence is 13 residues long. V was trimmed by 6 bases and J by 1 base, leaving 7 bases between them. Germline-derived CDR1 and CDR2 are MNHEY and SMNVEV (reference sequence). CDR3 bases: TGTGCCAGCAGCCCAAGGTCCTACAATGAGCAGTTCTTC. Its protein product is CASSPRSYNEQFF.

The chain is built from TRBV5-1 and TRBJ2-2; no reliable D call. This CDR3 spans 17 amino acids. Between the trimmed V and J ends, which lost 3 bases and 1 base, there was a span of 16 bases. CDR1 and CDR2 (germline): SGHRS, YFSETQ. This CDR3 is CASSSTGGWENTGELFF. CDR3 DNA sequence: TGCGCCAGCAGCTCAACGGGTGGCTGGGAGAACACCGGGGAGCTGTTTTTT.

V and J are TRBV5-4 and TRBJ2-5; TRBD2 might be the D (6 bases). Germline V gene sequence: CDR1 SGHNT, CDR2 YYREEE (reference sequence). Trimming pared 4 bases from V and 1 base from J, leaving 11 bases between. The CDR3 runs 14 residues. The CDR3 nucleotides read TGTGCCAGCAGCCCGGCGGGAAGCCAAGAGACCCAGTACTTC. This sequence encodes CASSPAGSQETQYF. Based on the CDR3 plus reference TRBV5-4 and TRBJ2-5, the full variable domain is ETGVTQSPTHLIKTRGQQVTLRCSSQSGHNTVSWYQQALGQGPQFIFQYYREEENGRGNFPPRFSGLQFPNYSSELNVNALELDDSALYLCASSPAGSQETQYFGPGTRLLVL.

The rearrangement joins TRBV2 to TRBJ1-2, with D hard to call. The germline V gene encodes CDR1 SNHLY and CDR2 FYNNEI. V was pared by 5 bases and J by 4 bases, with 11 bases between. The CDR3 consists of 13 residues. The DNA of the CDR3 is TGTGCCAGCAGTATGGCGCCTGTCTATGGCTACACCTTC. It translates to CASSMAPVYGYTF.

V usage is TRBV6-6 and J usage is TRBJ1-5; D is unclear. V was trimmed by 5 bases and J by 2 bases, leaving 13 bases between them. From germline, CDR1 is MNHNY and CDR2 SVGAGI (reference sequence). The CDR3 is 15 residues long. DNA of the CDR3: TGTGCCAGCAGTCCGGAGGGTGGTGGCAATCAGCCCCAGCATTTT. Translating gives CASSPEGGGNQPQHF.

This clone showed up just once. The V call is TRBV11-3, the J call TRBJ2-3; D is tentatively TRBD1 or TRBD2 (5 bases each). Trimming took 5 bases from V and 3 from J, leaving 18 bases between them. In germline, CDR1 is SGHNT, CDR2 YENEEA. The CDR3 contains 16 residues. The CDR3 loop reads CASSQGAGGRTDTQYF. Written as DNA, the CDR3 is TGTGCCAGCAGCCAGGGCGCGGGTGGTAGGACAGATACGCAGTATTTT.

CDR3 region: CASSDGTSGRWEQYF. Written as DNA, the CDR3 is TGTGCCAGCAGTGATGGGACTAGCGGGAGGTGGGAGCAGTACTTC. The V gene is TRBV25-1, the J gene TRBJ2-7, with TRBD2 matching 15 bases. The CDR3 has 15 amino acids. Losses at the gene ends were 3 bases for V and 7 bases for J; bases not matched to a gene: 4. The germline V gene has CDR1 MGHDK and CDR2 SYGVNS.

The V and J genes are TRBV19 and TRBJ2-7, with 16 bases lining up with TRBD2. The CDR3 runs to 15 residues. Germline V gives CDR1 LNHDA, CDR2 SQIVND (reference sequence). With 8 bases clipped from V and 2 bases from J, the junction kept 3 bases outside the gene matches. The CDR3 is CASRGLAGGAYEQYF. DNA of the CDR3: TGTGCCAGTCGGGGACTAGCGGGGGGGGCCTACGAGCAGTACTTC. Full variable domain (missing parts from reference TRBV19 and TRBJ2-7): DGGITQSPKYLFRKEGQNVTLSCEQNLNHDAMYWYRQDPGQGLRLIYYSQIVNDFQKGDIAEGYSVSREKKESFPLTVTSAQKNPTAFYLCASRGLAGGAYEQYFGPGTRLTVT.

The chain is built from TRBV7-2 and TRBJ2-3, with a tentative D call TRBD2 (5 bases). The CDR3 is made up of 16 amino acids. V lost 3 bases, J lost 0 bases, and 13 bases lay in between. Germline values: CDR1 SGHTA, CDR2 FQGNSA. The CDR3 DNA follows: TGTGCCAGCAGCTTGTGGGCGCGGACTAGCACAGATACGCAGTATTTT. This codes for CASSLWARTSTDTQYF.

This chain links TRBV5-4 with TRBJ1-5; D remains unclear. Germline V gene lookup returns CDR1 SGHNT and CDR2 YYREEE (reference sequence). Deletions cut 0 bases from V and 3 bases from J, with 7 bases between. The CDR3 covers 14 residues. Here the CDR3 reads CASSLGPNNQPQHF. CDR3 nucleotides: TGTGCCAGCAGCTTGGGCCCAAACAATCAGCCCCAGCATTTT.

V usage is TRBV5-1 and J usage is TRBJ2-1; TRBD2 agrees at 8 bases. The CDR3 spans 16 residues. From germline, CDR1 is SGHRS and CDR2 YFSETQ. J gave up 0 bases and V 4 bases, and 6 bases lay outside the gene matches. CDR3 sequence (DNA): TGCGCCAGCAGCATCGGGAGGGCCAGCTCCTACAATGAGCAGTTCTTC. Translating it yields CASSIGRASSYNEQFF.

The CDR3 coding sequence is TGTGCCAGTACCCTCGGACTGAGCAATCAGCCCCAGCATTTT. It codes for CASTLGLSNQPQHF. This chain joins TRBV19 and TRBJ1-5; D not certain. V dropped 7 bases and J dropped 1 base, with 11 bases sitting between them. The CDR3 length is 14 residues. CDR1 is LNHDA and CDR2 is SQIVND in the germline V gene (reference sequence).

V and J are TRBV7-7 and TRBJ2-3; D ambiguous. The CDR3 totals 15 residues. Trimming cost V 1 base and J 2 bases, with 10 bases left between them. Per germline, CDR1 SSHAT and CDR2 FNYEAQ (reference sequence). This CDR3 is CASSLGLGPTDTQYF. CDR3 nucleotide sequence: TGTGCCAGCAGCTTAGGACTTGGCCCCACAGATACGCAGTATTTT.

The chain is built from TRBV5-4 and TRBJ2-5, with D possibly being TRBD2 (6 bases). This CDR3 comprises 15 residues. Germline assignment: CDR1 SGHNT and CDR2 YYREEE (reference sequence). Trimming left V 0 bases short and J 3 bases short, with 12 bases between. DNA of the CDR3: TGTGCCAGCAGCTTGGATGTTGCGGGGAAAGAGACCCAGTACTTC. Protein product: CASSLDVAGKETQYF.

This chain connects TRBV7-4 to TRBJ2-1; 10 positions match TRBD1. The V gene's germline CDR1 is SGHVT and CDR2 SQSDAQ. The junction had 3 bases not matched to a gene; V was cut back by 0 bases and J by 4 bases. There are 16 residues in the CDR3. CDR3 sequence: CASSLARDRGYNEQFF. Written as DNA, the CDR3 is TGTGCCAGCAGCTTAGCGCGGGACAGGGGATACAATGAGCAGTTCTTC.

The J gene is TRBJ2-1, the V gene TRBV5-1, with no clear D. The germline V gene encodes CDR1 SGHRS and CDR2 YFSETQ. Trimming shortened V by 0 bases and J by 10 bases, and 11 bases separated the two germline ends. The CDR3 is 13 residues long. This CDR3 is CASSLGSGLEQFF. DNA for the CDR3: TGCGCCAGCAGCTTGGGGTCCGGTTTGGAGCAGTTCTTC.

For this clone: Other DNA sequences in this specimen translate into the identical CDR3. The chain couples TRBV28 to TRBJ1-1; D not resolved. Germline V lookup: CDR1 MDHEN, CDR2 SYDVKM. The germline V and J ends were trimmed by 3 bases and 5 bases, with 7 bases remaining between them. This CDR3 is built from 12 residues. CDR3 DNA sequence: TGTGCCAGCAGTTTGCCGGGGACTGAAGCTTTCTTT. This gives the protein CASSLPGTEAFF.

The genes are TRBV6-1 and TRBJ2-5, with D unclear. The germline CDR1 and CDR2 sequences are MNHNS and SASEGT. Trimming removed 2 bases from V and 9 bases from J, with 10 bases in between. The CDR3 totals 12 residues. The CDR3 sequence: CASSEQRTAQYF. The CDR3 DNA follows: TGTGCCAGCAGTGAACAAAGGACCGCCCAGTACTTC.